Presented here are 26 T cell receptor beta chains from one specimen sequenced in a study of blood T cell repertoires in COVID-19 (dated by TCRdb to about 2020). Library creation used the immunoSEQ multiplex PCR assay. The clones in this table, taken by TCRdb from immuneACCESS, are in-frame only. Not every clone is retained; where verified, under half of the shortfall comes from an unresolved V gene, and the cause of the rest is unknown. The sample records some 310,000 clones, roughly 90% of which are singletons. In total, the top ten clones hold roughly 2.8% of the sample. The sample consisted of peripheral blood. These receptors were obtained from a young woman with COVID-19, enrolled during active disease.

The V gene is TRBV4-1, the J gene TRBJ1-2; 8 bases are a match to TRBD1. With 1 base clipped from V and 6 bases from J, the junction kept 4 bases outside the gene matches. Germline values: CDR1 MGHRA, CDR2 YSYEKL. The CDR3 consists of 14 residues. As DNA, the CDR3 is TGCGCCAGCAGCCAAGTGGCAGGGGGCAATGGCTACACCTTC. As protein: CASSQVAGGNGYTF.

This CDR3 reads CASSPYVGGTEAFF. DNA for the CDR3: TGTGCCAGCAGCCCCTACGTGGGGGGAACTGAAGCTTTCTTT. The gene calls are TRBV11-2 and TRBJ1-1; D is perhaps TRBD1 (5 bases). Germline CDR1 reads SGHAT; CDR2 reads FQNNGV. The CDR3 covers 14 residues. V lost 5 bases and J 5 bases, leaving 15 bases between the germline ends.

V and J are TRBV6-2 or TRBV6-3 and TRBJ1-3; the D gene is possibly TRBD1 (5 bases). V was cut by 2 bases and J by 2 bases, with 7 bases left in between. Germline loops: CDR1 MNHEY, CDR2 SVGEGT. There are 14 residues in the CDR3. The CDR3 nucleotides are TGTGCCAGCAGTTACCGGACACCTGGAAACACCATATATTTT. Amino acids: CASSYRTPGNTIYF.

The sample holds one count of this clone. The J gene is TRBJ2-1, the V gene TRBV2; TRBD2 agrees at 9 bases. This CDR3 contains 15 residues. V lost 6 bases, J lost 4 bases, and 7 bases stayed unmatched. Germline V lookup: CDR1 SNHLY, CDR2 FYNNEI. CDR3: CASSILAGFYNEQFF. The CDR3, as DNA: TGTGCCAGCAGCATTCTAGCGGGATTTTACAATGAGCAGTTCTTC.

This clone was seen once. This chain uses TRBV28 with TRBJ1-1; a possible D gene is TRBD1 (5 bases). The V and J ends lost 7 bases and 0 bases respectively, with 12 bases between them. The germline V gene encodes CDR1 MDHEN and CDR2 SYDVKM. The CDR3 has 14 residues. The CDR3 loop reads CASIGGNMNTEAFF. CDR3 nucleotide sequence: TGTGCCAGCATCGGGGGAAACATGAACACTGAAGCTTTCTTT.

The V call is TRBV20-1, the J call TRBJ2-7; TRBD2 is a possible D gene (5 bases). The CDR3 has 13 amino acids. Germline V gives CDR1 DFQATT, CDR2 SNEGSKA (reference sequence). V lost 3 bases and J lost 0, with 9 bases in between. CDR3 region: CSASRGSSYEQYF. CDR3 DNA sequence: TGCAGTGCTAGTCGAGGGAGCTCCTACGAGCAGTACTTC.

V gene TRBV12-3 or TRBV12-4 combines with J gene TRBJ1-1; 8 positions match TRBD1. This CDR3 has 12 amino acids. V was pared by 4 bases and J by 7 bases, with 2 bases of the junction left unmatched. CDR3 region: CASSSDRGEAFF. The CDR3 nucleotides read TGTGCCAGCAGTTCAGACAGGGGTGAAGCTTTCTTT.

This clone was seen a handful of times. This chain connects TRBV6-1 to TRBJ1-2; perhaps TRBD1 as D (5 bases). Germline CDR1 and CDR2: MNHNS and SASEGT. V shed 0 bases and J shed 8 bases, with 10 bases lying between them. The CDR3 totals 13 residues. The CDR3 DNA reads as TGTGCCAGCAGTGAAGCCAGGGTTCTGGGCTACACCTTC. This translates into CASSEARVLGYTF.

The gene calls are TRBV2 and TRBJ2-3; D remains ambiguous. The CDR3 extends over 13 amino acids. Germline values: CDR1 SNHLY, CDR2 FYNNEI. Trimming stripped 5 bases from V and 6 bases from J, with 12 bases between. CDR3 sequence reads: CASSPYYSDTQYF. The CDR3 bases are TGTGCCAGCAGTCCGTATTACTCCGATACGCAGTATTTT.

V usage is TRBV28 and J usage is TRBJ1-5; weak D call: TRBD1 (5 bases). Germline CDR1 MDHEN, CDR2 SYDVKM. The germline V and J ends were trimmed by 6 bases and 3 bases, with 12 bases remaining between them. CDR3 length: 14 residues. The CDR3: CASSTRQYNQPQHF. The DNA for the CDR3 is TGTGCCAGCAGCACTCGACAGTACAATCAGCCCCAGCATTTT.

This clone has a handful of counts. The rearrangement links TRBV28 to TRBJ1-1; 8 positions match TRBD1. Germline lookup yields CDR1 MDHEN and CDR2 SYDVKM. V lost 8 bases and J lost 7; bases outside the gene matches: 6. The CDR3 totals 12 residues. The CDR3 DNA reads as TGTGCCAGCGTCAGGGGGCCCATTGAAGCTTTCTTT. Translated: CASVRGPIEAFF.

The V and J genes are TRBV10-1 and TRBJ2-3; TRBD2 might be the D (6 bases). The CDR3 totals 15 residues. Germline V lookup: CDR1 WNHNN, CDR2 SYGVQD (reference sequence). V was shortened by 4 bases and J by 5 bases, with 16 bases between the two germline ends. The CDR3: CASSAQTGSIDTQYF. CDR3 in DNA: TGCGCCAGCAGTGCCCAAACCGGGAGTATAGATACGCAGTATTTT.

This chain connects TRBV6-5 to TRBJ2-2; tentatively, D is TRBD2 (5 bases). The germline V gene has CDR1 MNHEY and CDR2 SVGAGI. Trimming took 4 bases from V and 0 from J, leaving 12 bases between them. The CDR3 covers 16 residues. For the CDR3, the DNA is TGTGCCAGCAGTTTCGCACCGGGAACGAACACCGGGGAGCTGTTTTTT. Its translation: CASSFAPGTNTGELFF.

The rearrangement links TRBV29-1 to TRBJ2-3, with D maybe TRBD2 (5 bases). The germline V gene has CDR1 SQVTM and CDR2 ANQGSEA. This CDR3 is 14 amino acids long. The V end lost 4 bases, the J end lost 3 bases, and 14 bases lay between the germline ends. This CDR3 reads CSVASGELTDTQYF. Here the CDR3 DNA reads TGCAGCGTTGCATCCGGGGAACTAACAGATACGCAGTATTTT.

The V gene is TRBV5-4, the J gene TRBJ1-1; D unclear. Trimming took off 0 bases at V and 1 base at J, with 13 bases between the two ends. The CDR3 runs 16 residues. Per the germline V gene, CDR1 is SGHNT and CDR2 is YYREEE (reference sequence). The CDR3 loop is CASSLAGEGRNTEAFF. The DNA of the CDR3 is TGTGCCAGCAGCTTGGCCGGGGAAGGACGGAACACTGAAGCTTTCTTT. Together with reference TRBV5-4 and TRBJ1-1, the CDR3 gives the full variable domain: ETGVTQSPTHLIKTRGQQVTLRCSSQSGHNTVSWYQQALGQGPQFIFQYYREEENGRGNFPPRFSGLQFPNYSSELNVNALELDDSALYLCASSLAGEGRNTEAFFGQGTRLTVV.

The chain has TRBV5-3 and TRBJ1-2; D remains ambiguous. TRBV5-3 is labeled an ORF, and its function is uncertain. The V gene lost 0 bases and the J gene lost 3 bases, with 12 bases spanning the gap. The CDR3 runs to 15 residues. CDR3 bases: TGTGCCAGAAGCTTGGTTCACTCTATAGACTATGGCTACACCTTC. Translation gives CARSLVHSIDYGYTF.

The J gene is TRBJ1-2, the V gene TRBV6-6; a weak D match, TRBD1 (5 bases). CDR1 is MNHNY, CDR2 SVGAGI, per germline (reference sequence). The CDR3 is made up of 15 amino acids. Trimming removed 3 bases from V and 6 bases from J, with 17 bases in between. CDR3: CASSYDGSRGNGYTF. The CDR3 DNA reads TGTGCCAGCAGTTATGACGGTTCTAGGGGTAATGGCTACACCTTC.

The J gene is TRBJ1-1, the V gene TRBV27, with a possible D match to TRBD1 (5 bases). The V and J ends lost 5 bases and 4 bases respectively, with 14 bases between them. There are 14 residues in the CDR3. Germline CDR1 is MNHEY and CDR2 is SMNVEV (reference sequence). CDR3 sequence reads: CASSPTGLSTEAFF. CDR3 nucleotides: TGTGCCAGCAGTCCAACAGGTCTCAGCACTGAAGCTTTCTTT.

The chain carries TRBV7-6 and TRBJ1-1; weak D call: TRBD1 (6 bases). Germline values: CDR1 SGHVS, CDR2 FNYEAQ. The CDR3 runs to 16 residues. The ends were cut back, 5 bases at V and 1 base at J, with 17 bases in the middle. The CDR3 spells CASSTSEETGNTEAFF. In nucleotides, the CDR3 is TGTGCCAGCAGCACTTCAGAAGAGACAGGGAACACTGAAGCTTTCTTT.

The J gene is TRBJ1-5, the V gene TRBV10-2, with D possibly being TRBD1 (6 bases). The CDR3 covers 14 residues. The germline V gene has CDR1 WSHSY and CDR2 SAAADI. The V end was cut by 3 bases, the J end by 3 bases, with 9 bases between. CDR3: CASSEGQSNQPQHF. For the CDR3, the DNA is TGCGCCAGCAGTGAAGGACAGTCCAATCAGCCCCAGCATTTT.

The chain is built from TRBV6-5 and TRBJ2-1; TRBD1 matches 7 bases. The CDR3 covers 16 residues. V lost 4 bases to trimming and J lost 4 bases; unmatched junction nucleotides: 10. CDR1 and CDR2 from the germline V gene are MNHEY and SVGAGI. CDR3 residues: CASSSPRQGGYNEQFF. The CDR3, as DNA: TGTGCCAGCAGTTCCCCTCGACAGGGCGGGTACAATGAGCAGTTCTTC.

The chain has TRBV7-2 and TRBJ2-6; weak D call: TRBD2 (5 bases). The CDR3 is 17 residues long. V lost 8 bases to trimming and J lost 0 bases, with 17 bases between them. CDR1 is SGHTA, CDR2 FQGNSA, per germline. The CDR3 DNA is TGTGCCAGCCCTCGGGGTAGCGCCAACTCTGGGGCCAACGTCCTGACTTTC. It is translated as CASPRGSANSGANVLTF.

This clone was recorded once. V and J are TRBV7-9 and TRBJ1-4; 7 bases agree with TRBD1. CDR1 and CDR2 (germline): SEHNR, FQNEAQ (reference sequence). J lost 5 bases, V lost 2 bases, and 5 bases had no gene match. This CDR3 is 15 amino acids long. CDR3 in DNA: TGTGCCAGCAGCTTACTCGGGACAGTGAATGAAAAACTGTTTTTT. Translation: CASSLLGTVNEKLFF. The entire variable domain, with the rest obtained from reference TRBV7-9 and TRBJ1-4, is as follows: DTGVSQNPRHKITKRGQNVTFRCDPISEHNRLYWYRQTLGQGPEFLTYFQNEAQLEKSRLLSDRFSAERPKGSFSTLEIQRTEQGDSAMYLCASSLLGTVNEKLFFGSGTQLSVL.

This clone appeared a single time. The gene calls are TRBV10-3 and TRBJ1-2, with 7 bases identical to TRBD1. The CDR3 spans 14 residues. Germline values: CDR1 ENHRY, CDR2 SYGVKD. J gave up 6 bases and V 6 bases, and 10 bases lay outside the gene matches. The CDR3 spells CAISPGGTADGYTF. The CDR3 DNA is TGTGCCATCAGCCCTGGGGGGACAGCGGATGGCTACACCTTC.

The chain links TRBV28 to TRBJ1-2; possibly TRBD1 for D (5 bases). CDR3 length: 14 residues. Germline CDR1 reads MDHEN; CDR2 reads SYDVKM. With 8 bases removed from V and 8 bases from J, the gap between germline ends came to 21 bases. This chain's CDR3 is CASENSRGPRGYTF. For the CDR3, the DNA is TGTGCCAGCGAGAATAGTAGGGGCCCTCGCGGCTACACCTTC.

V usage is TRBV24-1 and J usage is TRBJ2-1, with TRBD1 matching 12 bases. Germline V gives CDR1 KGHDR, CDR2 SFDVKD. The V and J ends lost 4 bases and 12 bases, in that order; junction bases with no gene match: 6. The CDR3 contains 14 residues. CDR3 sequence (DNA): TGTGCCACCAGTGAACCGGGACAGGGGGCGACGCAGTTCTTC. It translates to CATSEPGQGATQFF.